The 8 T cell receptor beta chains below were found in one sample sequenced in a study of T cells in women clearing cervical HPV infection. Data came from immunoSEQ multiplex PCR; TCRdb stores just in-frame clones and leaves some out. This sample's clone table lists approximately 33,000 clones. The source material was blood buffy coat. These receptors were taken from a woman aged 18 to 75 with a cervical HPV16 infection that either progressed to CIN3+ or cleared (not recorded which).

With regard to this clone: The read ends 3 residues early relative to the CDR3; the germline J gene fills the gap. J is TRBJ1-6 and V is TRBV18; tentative D call: TRBD1 (5 bases). Trimming removed 6 bases at V and 6 bases at J, with 9 bases between. Germline lookup yields CDR1 KGHSH and CDR2 LQKENI. This CDR3 has 13 residues. Partial CDR3 DNA: TGTGCCAGCTCTGCGACAGTTAATTCACCC. This codes for CASSATVNSP. The CDR3, in full, reads CASSATVNSPLHF.

On this clone itself: At one end, the junction sequence differs from germline, possibly due to a read error. With the read ending 3 residues before the CDR3 end, the germline J gene is used to fill in that end. The chain has TRBV19 and TRBJ2-3; D possibly corresponds to TRBD1 (6 bases). CDR1 and CDR2 from the germline V gene are LNHDA and SQIVND (reference sequence). This CDR3 contains 13 residues. CDR3 sequence reads: CASIKDSTGTQYF. The sequenced part of the CDR3 DNA is TGTGCCAGTATTAAGGACAGCACAGGTACG.

The sequenced CDR3 bases are TGTGCCAGCAGCGCCGGACTAGCAGATTCCTACGAG. Encoded protein: CASSAGLADSYE. The full-length CDR3 reads as CASSAGLADSYEQYF. V usage is TRBV28 and J usage is TRBJ2-7; 8 bases line up with TRBD2. The observed sequence ends 3 residues before the CDR3 terminus, with the missing tail filled in from the germline J gene. CDR1 is MDHEN, CDR2 SYDVKM, per germline. The trim removed 6 bases at V and 1 base at J, leaving 8 bases unmatched. This CDR3 is built from 15 residues.

Worth noting for this clone: The read finishes 3 residues shy of the CDR3 end, and the germline J gene is used to complete it. Other DNA sequences of this sample code for an identical CDR3. This chain connects TRBV20-1 to TRBJ1-2, with a tentative D call TRBD1 (6 bases). Germline loops: CDR1 DFQATT, CDR2 SNEGSKA (reference sequence). This CDR3 spans 13 amino acids. V was shortened by 0 bases and J by 6 bases, with 11 bases between the two germline ends. CDR3 loop: CSARDSQGDGYTF. Incomplete CDR3 DNA: TGCAGTGCTAGAGATTCACAGGGAGATGGC.

As to this clone: The read stops 3 residues short of the end of the CDR3; the missing end is completed from the germline J gene. The chain couples TRBV9 to TRBJ2-5; D perhaps matches TRBD2 (6 bases). V lost 2 bases, J lost 5 bases, and 10 bases lay in between. CDR1 SGDLS and CDR2 YYNGEE come from the germline V gene. The CDR3 extends over 13 amino acids. The part of the CDR3 DNA that was read is TGTGCCAGCAGCGTGGAGGAGGGGGAGACC. Its translation: CASSVEEGET. The whole CDR3 protein reads CASSVEEGETQYF.

About this clone itself: The read falls 3 residues short of the CDR3 end, and the missing part is taken from the germline J gene. The rearrangement uses TRBV30 and TRBJ1-3; D ambiguous. V dropped 1 base and J dropped 0 bases, with 10 bases sitting between them. This CDR3 contains 15 residues. The germline gives CDR1 GTSNPN, CDR2 SVGIG (reference sequence). CDR3 bases read: TGTGCCTGGAGTGAACAGCTCAGCTCTGGAAACACC. It translates to CAWSEQLSSGNT. The CDR3 in its entirety is CAWSEQLSSGNTIYF.

CDR3 loop: CASGHFNEKLFF. The CDR3 DNA, read in part, is TGTGCCAGCGGACACTTTAATGAAAAA. The genes are TRBV6-2 or TRBV6-3 and TRBJ1-4, with a possible D match to TRBD1 (5 bases). Sequencing ends 3 residues short of the CDR3 end; the germline J gene provides the rest. The CDR3 totals 12 residues. The germline V gene encodes CDR1 MNHEY and CDR2 SVGEGT. With 8 bases removed from V and 4 bases from J, the gap between germline ends came to 8 bases.

With respect to this clone: The CDR3 is cut off 3 residues early in the read; its end comes from the germline J gene. The rearrangement uses TRBV28 and TRBJ1-5; D is unresolved. This CDR3 is built from 14 residues. The germline V gene has CDR1 MDHEN and CDR2 SYDVKM. V shed 5 bases and J shed 0 bases, with 8 bases lying between them. CDR3 loop: CASSHQYSNQPQHF. CDR3 DNA, as far as it was read: TGTGCCAGCAGTCACCAGTATAGCAATCAGCCC.